This TCR beta chain emerged from a study of vaccination effects on CD4 cells after COVID-19. Trimming pared 7 bases from V and 0 bases from J, leaving 19 bases between. CDR1 and CDR2 from the germline V gene are GTSNPN and SVGIG (reference sequence). This CDR3 has 15 amino acids. Cultured cells yielded isolated CD4+ T cells after approximately nine days. Note on this clone: What it binds is unknown.

Clones were sequenced by immunoSEQ multiplex PCR, and TCRdb holds only the in-frame ones, with some missing. The repertoire holds under 40,000 clones, 65% to 70% seen once, with 4% to 5% in the top ten. The sequenced sample was CD4+ T cells from PBMCs cultured without peptide, obtained before COVID-19 vaccination. The chain uses TRBV30 and TRBJ2-7, with D tentatively TRBD1 (7 bases). This TCR was sampled from a human donor who received a COVID-19 vaccine. CDR3 DNA sequence: TGTGCCTTATACGGGCAGGGGGGTAGCTCCTACGAGCAGTACTTC. Its protein is CALYGQGGSSYEQYF. The complete variable domain, with remaining parts taken from reference TRBV30 and TRBJ2-7, reads SQTIHQWPATLVQPVGSPLSLECTVEGTSNPNLYWYRQAAGRGLQLLFYSVGIGQISSEVPQNLSASRPQDRQFILSSKKLLLSDSGFYLCALYGQGGSSYEQYFGPGTRLTVT.